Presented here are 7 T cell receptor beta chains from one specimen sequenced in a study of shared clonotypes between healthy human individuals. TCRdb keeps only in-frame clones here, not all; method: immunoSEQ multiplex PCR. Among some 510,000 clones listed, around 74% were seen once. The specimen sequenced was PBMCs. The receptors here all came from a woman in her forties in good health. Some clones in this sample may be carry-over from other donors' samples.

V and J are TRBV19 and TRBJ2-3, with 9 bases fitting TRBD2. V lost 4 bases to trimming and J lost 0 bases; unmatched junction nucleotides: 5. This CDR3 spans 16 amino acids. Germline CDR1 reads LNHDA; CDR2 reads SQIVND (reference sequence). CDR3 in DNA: TGTGCCAGTAGTAGGCTCCTAGCGGGAAGCACAGATACGCAGTATTTT. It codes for CASSRLLAGSTDTQYF.

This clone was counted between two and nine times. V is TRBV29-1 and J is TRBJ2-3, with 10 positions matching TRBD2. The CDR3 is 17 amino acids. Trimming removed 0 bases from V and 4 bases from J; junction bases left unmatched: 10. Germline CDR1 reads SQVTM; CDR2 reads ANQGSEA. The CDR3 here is CSVEDLASGRGPDTQYF. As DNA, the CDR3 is TGCAGCGTTGAAGATCTTGCTAGCGGGAGAGGCCCAGATACGCAGTATTTT.

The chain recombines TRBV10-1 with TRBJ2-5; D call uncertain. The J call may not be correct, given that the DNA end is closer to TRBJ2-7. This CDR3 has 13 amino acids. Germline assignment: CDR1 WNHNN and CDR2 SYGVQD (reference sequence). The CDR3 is CASSESGSAEQYF. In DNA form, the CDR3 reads TGCGCCAGCAGTGAGTCGGGTTCAGCCGAGCAGTACTTC.

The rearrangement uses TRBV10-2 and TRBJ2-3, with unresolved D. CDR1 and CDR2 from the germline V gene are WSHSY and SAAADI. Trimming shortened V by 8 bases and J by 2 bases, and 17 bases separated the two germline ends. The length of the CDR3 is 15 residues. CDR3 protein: CASRQERGSTDTQYF. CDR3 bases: TGCGCCAGCCGCCAAGAACGCGGATCCACAGATACGCAGTATTTT.

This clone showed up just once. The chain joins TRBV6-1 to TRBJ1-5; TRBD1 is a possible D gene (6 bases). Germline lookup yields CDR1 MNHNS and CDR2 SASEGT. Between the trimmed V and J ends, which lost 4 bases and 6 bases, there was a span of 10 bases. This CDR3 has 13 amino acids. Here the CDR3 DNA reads TGTGCCAGCAGTGCGGGGGGGGCTCAGCCCCAGCATTTT. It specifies CASSAGGAQPQHF.

The CDR3 here is CASSEAGQPQHF. For the CDR3, the DNA is TGTGCCAGCAGTGAAGCCGGTCAGCCCCAGCATTTT. The rearrangement joins TRBV2 to TRBJ1-5, with unresolved D. The CDR3 contains 12 residues. The germline V and J ends were trimmed by 0 bases and 6 bases, with 3 bases remaining between them. The germline V gene has CDR1 SNHLY and CDR2 FYNNEI.

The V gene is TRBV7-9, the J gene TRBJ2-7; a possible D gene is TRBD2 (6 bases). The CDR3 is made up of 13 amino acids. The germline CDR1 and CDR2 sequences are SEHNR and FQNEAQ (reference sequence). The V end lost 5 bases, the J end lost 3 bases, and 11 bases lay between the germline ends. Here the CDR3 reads CASSLSGVYEQYF. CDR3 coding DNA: TGTGCCAGCAGCCTATCGGGAGTCTACGAGCAGTACTTC.